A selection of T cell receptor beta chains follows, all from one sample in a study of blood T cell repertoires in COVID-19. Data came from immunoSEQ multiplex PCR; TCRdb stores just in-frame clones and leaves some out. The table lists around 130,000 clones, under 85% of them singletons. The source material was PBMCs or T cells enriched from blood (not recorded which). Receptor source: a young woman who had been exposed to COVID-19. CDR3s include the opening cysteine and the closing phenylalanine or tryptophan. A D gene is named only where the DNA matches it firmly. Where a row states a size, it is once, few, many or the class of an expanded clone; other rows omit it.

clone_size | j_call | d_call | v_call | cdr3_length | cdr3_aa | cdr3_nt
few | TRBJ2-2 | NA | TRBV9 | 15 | CASSVGTLNTGELFF | TGTGCCAGCAGCGTAGGGACACTGAACACCGGGGAGCTGTTTTTT
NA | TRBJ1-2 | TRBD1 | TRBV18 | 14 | CASSPGQGSFGYTF | TGTGCCAGCTCACCGGGACAGGGCTCTTTTGGCTACACCTTC
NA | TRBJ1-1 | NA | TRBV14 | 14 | CASSLPGLNTEAFF | TGTGCCAGCAGCCTTCCGGGTCTCAACACTGAAGCTTTCTTT
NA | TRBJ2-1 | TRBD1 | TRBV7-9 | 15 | CASSFGAGGLNEQFF | TGTGCCAGCAGCTTTGGGGCAGGGGGCTTGAATGAGCAGTTCTTC
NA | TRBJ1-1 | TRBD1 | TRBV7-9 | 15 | CASSLRGNMNTEAFF | TGTGCCAGCAGCCTCAGGGGGAATATGAACACTGAAGCTTTCTTT
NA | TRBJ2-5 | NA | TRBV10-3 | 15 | CAISGLGLSQDTQYF | TGTGCCATCAGTGGCTTAGGACTCTCCCAAGATACCCAGTACTTC
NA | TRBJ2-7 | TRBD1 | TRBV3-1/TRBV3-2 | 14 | CASSRTGQPYEQYF | TGTGCCAGCAGCCGTACGGGACAGCCCTACGAGCAGTACTTC
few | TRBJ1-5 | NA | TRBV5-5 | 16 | CASSLAKGPINQPQHF | TGTGCCAGCAGCTTGGCGAAGGGGCCGATTAATCAGCCCCAGCATTTT
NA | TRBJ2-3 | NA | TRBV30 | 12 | CAWWLAPDTQYF | TGTGCCTGGTGGCTTGCCCCAGATACGCAGTATTTT
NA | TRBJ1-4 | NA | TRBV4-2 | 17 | CASSQVSRVATNEKLFF | TGTGCCAGCAGCCAAGTGTCCAGGGTAGCAACTAATGAAAAACTGTTTTTT
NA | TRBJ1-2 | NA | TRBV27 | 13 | CASSPQVTDGYTF | TGTGCCAGCAGTCCACAGGTTACGGATGGCTACACCTTC
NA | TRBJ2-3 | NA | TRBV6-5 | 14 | CASSPPGMPDTQYF | TGTGCCAGCAGCCCCCCAGGGATGCCAGATACGCAGTATTTT
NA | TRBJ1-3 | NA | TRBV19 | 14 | CASSNEPTGNTIYF | TGTGCCAGTAGTAACGAGCCGACTGGAAACACCATATATTTT
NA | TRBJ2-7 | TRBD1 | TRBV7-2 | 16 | CASSSTWDRSSYEQYF | TGTGCCAGCAGCTCGACTTGGGACAGGAGCTCCTACGAGCAGTACTTC
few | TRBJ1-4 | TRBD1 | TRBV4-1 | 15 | CASSLGQATNEKLFF | TGCGCCAGCAGTTTAGGACAGGCGACTAATGAAAAACTGTTTTTT
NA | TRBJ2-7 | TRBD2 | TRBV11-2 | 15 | CASSPGLAGISEQYF | TGTGCCAGCAGCCCGGGACTAGCGGGAATCTCCGAGCAGTACTTC
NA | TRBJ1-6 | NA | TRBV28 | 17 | CASSLSQGHYNNSPLHF | TGTGCCAGCAGTTTAAGCCAGGGCCATTATAATAATTCACCCCTCCACTTT
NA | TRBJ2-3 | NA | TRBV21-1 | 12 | CARPFDSDTQYF | TGTGCCAGGCCCTTTGACTCAGATACGCAGTATTTT
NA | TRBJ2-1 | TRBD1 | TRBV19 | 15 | CASTSTGTGSNEQFF | TGTGCCAGTACCAGTACCGGGACAGGGTCCAATGAGCAGTTCTTC
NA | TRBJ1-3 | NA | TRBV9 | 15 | CASSVGGSSGNTIYF | TGTGCCAGCAGCGTAGGTGGCAGCTCTGGAAACACCATATATTTT
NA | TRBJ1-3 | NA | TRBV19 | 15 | CASSRGGFSGNTIYF | TGTGCCAGTAGTAGGGGCGGCTTCTCTGGAAACACCATATATTTT
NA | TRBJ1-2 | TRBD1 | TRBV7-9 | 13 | CASNTLQGLGYTF | TGTGCCAGCAACACACTACAGGGGCTCGGCTACACCTTC
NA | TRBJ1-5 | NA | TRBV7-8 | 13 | CASSLVLNQPQHF | TGTGCCAGCAGCTTAGTACTCAATCAGCCCCAGCATTTT
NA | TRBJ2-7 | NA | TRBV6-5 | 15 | CASSSLFSSRGEQYF | TGTGCCAGCAGCTCACTCTTTTCTTCCCGGGGCGAGCAGTACTTC
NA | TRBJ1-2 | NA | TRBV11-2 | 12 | CASSLSNYGYTF | TGTGCCAGCAGCCTTTCTAACTATGGCTACACCTTC
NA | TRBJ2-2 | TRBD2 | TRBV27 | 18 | CASSPNREGLADTGELFF | TGTGCCAGCAGTCCGAATAGGGAGGGACTAGCAGACACCGGGGAGCTGTTTTTT
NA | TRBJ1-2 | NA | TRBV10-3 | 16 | CAISDSKIDRVYGYTF | TGTGCCATCAGTGACTCTAAGATCGACAGAGTCTATGGCTACACCTTC
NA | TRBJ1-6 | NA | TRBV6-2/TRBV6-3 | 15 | CASRYFGQLNSPLHF | TGTGCCAGCAGATACTTTGGACAGCTTAATTCACCCCTCCACTTT
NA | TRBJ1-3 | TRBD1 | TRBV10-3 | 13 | CASTGQAGNTIYF | TGTGCCTCAACCGGACAGGCCGGAAACACCATATATTTT
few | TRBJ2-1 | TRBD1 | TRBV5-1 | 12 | CASSVGQDEQFF | TGCGCCAGCAGCGTAGGACAGGATGAGCAGTTCTTC
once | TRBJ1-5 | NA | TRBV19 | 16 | CASSALGGLRNQPQHF | TGTGCCAGTAGCGCCTTGGGGGGGCTAAGAAATCAGCCCCAGCATTTT
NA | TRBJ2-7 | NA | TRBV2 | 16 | CASSFLERVGSYEQYF | TGTGCCAGCAGTTTTTTGGAGCGGGTTGGCTCCTACGAGCAGTACTTC
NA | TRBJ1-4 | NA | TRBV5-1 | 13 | CASSSNTGEKLFF | TGCGCCAGCAGCTCAAATACGGGGGAAAAACTGTTTTTT
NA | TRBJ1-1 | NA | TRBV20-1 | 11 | CSARGRDEAFF | TGCAGTGCTAGAGGCAGGGATGAAGCTTTCTTT
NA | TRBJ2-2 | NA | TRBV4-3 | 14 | CASSQGSNTGELFF | TGCGCCAGCAGCCAAGGAAGCAACACCGGGGAGCTGTTTTTT
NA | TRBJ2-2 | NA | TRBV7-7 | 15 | CASSLSAGSGGELFF | TGTGCCAGCAGCTTATCGGCAGGGTCGGGCGGGGAGCTGTTTTTT
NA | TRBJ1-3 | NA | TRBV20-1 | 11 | CSARLGNTIYF | TGCAGTGCTCGTCTCGGAAACACCATATATTTT
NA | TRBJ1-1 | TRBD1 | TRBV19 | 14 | CASSIGRGHTEAFF | TGTGCCAGTAGTATAGGGAGGGGGCACACTGAAGCTTTCTTT
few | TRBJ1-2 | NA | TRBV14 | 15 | CASSQDQGTRYGYTF | TGTGCCAGCAGCCAAGATCAGGGGACCCGCTATGGCTACACCTTC
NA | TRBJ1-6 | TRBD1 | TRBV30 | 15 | CAWSPPGQLNSPLHF | TGTGCCTGGAGTCCGCCGGGACAGCTCAATTCACCCCTCCACTTT
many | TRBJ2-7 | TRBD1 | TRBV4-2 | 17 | CASSQVMGPGQFLEQYF | TGTGCCAGCAGCCAAGTGATGGGACCGGGACAGTTCCTCGAGCAGTACTTC
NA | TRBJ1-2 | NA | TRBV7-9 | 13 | CASRSLQGYGYTF | TGTGCCAGCAGATCCCTACAGGGCTATGGCTACACCTTC
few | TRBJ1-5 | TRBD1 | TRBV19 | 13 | CASSPGTGRPQHF | TGTGCCAGTAGTCCCGGGACAGGGCGGCCCCAGCATTTT
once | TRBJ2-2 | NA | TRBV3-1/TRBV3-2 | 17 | CASSLSFGSGNGGELFF | TGTGCCAGCAGCCTCTCCTTCGGGAGTGGGAATGGCGGGGAGCTGTTTTTT
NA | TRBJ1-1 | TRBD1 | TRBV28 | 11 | CASRQGAVTFF | TGTGCCAGCAGACAGGGGGCTGTAACTTTCTTT
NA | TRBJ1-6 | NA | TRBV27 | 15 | CASYPSGQINSPLHF | TGTGCCAGCTACCCCTCGGGACAAATTAATTCACCCCTCCACTTT
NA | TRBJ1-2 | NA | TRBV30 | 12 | CAWELTVYGYTF | TGTGCCTGGGAATTGACAGTTTATGGCTACACCTTC
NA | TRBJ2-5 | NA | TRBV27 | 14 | CASSLWGLQETQYF | TGTGCCAGCAGTTTATGGGGCCTGCAAGAGACCCAGTACTTC
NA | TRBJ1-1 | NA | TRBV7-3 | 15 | CASSLDRLGVTEAFF | TGTGCCAGCAGCTTAGACAGGTTAGGTGTGACTGAAGCTTTCTTT
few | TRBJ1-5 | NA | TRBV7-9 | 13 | CASSHSADRPQHF | TGTGCCAGCAGCCACAGTGCCGACCGGCCCCAGCATTTT
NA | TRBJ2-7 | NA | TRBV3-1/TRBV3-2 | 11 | CASSHSREQYF | TGTGCCAGCAGCCATAGCCGGGAGCAGTACTTC